These 17 T cell receptor beta chains came from one sample sequenced in a study of identical twins. TCRdb used MiXCR to reprocess the 5' RACE reads, holding one entry per CDR3 protein. The sample carries 250,000 to 350,000 distinct CDR3 sequences, 9.5% recorded once. The same data also went into a second study, on yellow fever vaccine responses in identical twins.

Sequenced material: CD8+ T cells sorted from blood. The receptors were gathered from a woman younger than 35 in good health.

This clonotype was observed many times. The rearrangement joins TRBV4-2 to TRBJ2-1; no clear D. Germline CDR1 reads LGHNA; CDR2 reads YNFKEQ. The CDR3 is 11 residues long. Trimming stripped 2 bases from V and 5 bases from J, with 1 base between. In DNA form, the CDR3 reads TGTGCCAGCAGCCAAAACAATGAGCAGTTCTTC. This encodes CASSQNNEQFF.

J is TRBJ1-1 and V is TRBV11-2, with D unclear. The CDR3 has 15 amino acids. The germline V gene has CDR1 SGHAT and CDR2 FQNNGV. Trimming took off 3 bases at V and 3 bases at J, with 14 bases between the two ends. CDR3 in DNA: TGTGCCAGCAGCTTTTTGATGGGCCGAGACACTGAAGCTTTCTTT. It is translated as CASSFLMGRDTEAFF.

This clonotype has a count of ten or more. CDR3 amino acids: CASSQDAGQGDTEAFF. CDR3 bases: TGTGCCAGCAGCCAAGATGCTGGACAGGGGGACACTGAAGCTTTCTTT. The chain links TRBV4-2 to TRBJ1-1; 10 bases match TRBD1. J lost 3 bases, V lost 0 bases, and 4 bases had no gene match. CDR1 is LGHNA, CDR2 YNFKEQ, per germline. This CDR3 contains 16 residues.

This clonotype was counted only a few times. V gene TRBV29-1 combines with J gene TRBJ1-1; D is perhaps TRBD1 (6 bases). Germline V gene sequence: CDR1 SQVTM, CDR2 ANQGSEA. The V end was cut by 8 bases, the J end by 4 bases, with 11 bases between. The CDR3 length is 11 residues. The CDR3 DNA follows: TGCAGCACCCCAGGGGCCACTGAAGCTTTCTTT. Amino acid sequence: CSTPGATEAFF.

This clonotype was seen at least ten times. This chain joins TRBV24-1 and TRBJ2-6, with unresolved D. With 3 bases removed from V and 0 bases from J, the gap between germline ends came to 11 bases. Germline lookup yields CDR1 KGHDR and CDR2 SFDVKD. This CDR3 is built from 17 residues. The CDR3 region is CATSDRADASGANVLTF. In DNA, the CDR3 is TGTGCCACCAGTGATCGTGCCGATGCCTCTGGGGCCAACGTCCTGACTTTC.

This clonotype was seen a handful of times. V usage is TRBV7-6 and J usage is TRBJ2-1; D might be TRBD2 (5 bases). The CDR3 runs 13 residues. Trimming left V 3 bases short and J 6 bases short, with 9 bases between. Germline V gives CDR1 SGHVS, CDR2 FNYEAQ. CDR3 sequence (DNA): TGTGCCAGCAGCTTGGAGGTAGTCAATGAGCAGTTCTTC. Translation gives CASSLEVVNEQFF.

The V and J genes are TRBV6-4 and TRBJ2-1; 13 positions agree with TRBD2. Looked up from germline, CDR1 is MRHNA and CDR2 is SNTAGT. The CDR3 consists of 15 residues. J gave up 7 bases and V 5 bases, and 5 bases lay outside the gene matches. The CDR3 region is CASSTTGLAGNEQFF. The CDR3 DNA sequence: TGTGCCAGCAGTACCACGGGACTAGCGGGGAATGAGCAGTTCTTC.

The V and J genes are TRBV4-3 and TRBJ2-5; D is undetermined. CDR1 and CDR2 from the germline V gene are LGHNA and YSLEER. This CDR3 contains 15 residues. The V end lost 1 base, the J end lost 2 bases, and 11 bases lay between the germline ends. In DNA, the CDR3 is TGCGCCAGCAGCCAAGGGGGTCTTGAACAAGAGACCCAGTACTTC. Translation gives CASSQGGLEQETQYF.

V usage is TRBV7-6 and J usage is TRBJ2-3, with 11 positions matching TRBD2. This CDR3 spans 16 amino acids. The J segment lost 2 bases and the V segment lost 1 base, leaving 2 bases of the junction unmatched. Germline CDR1 and CDR2: SGHVS and FNYEAQ. The CDR3 loop is CASSLGSGRATDTQYF. CDR3 in DNA: TGTGCCAGCAGCTTAGGTAGCGGGAGGGCCACAGATACGCAGTATTTT. Full variable domain (remainder filled in from reference TRBV7-6 and TRBJ2-3): GAGVSQSPRYKVTKRGQDVALRCDPISGHVSLYWYRQALGQGPEFLTYFNYEAQQDKSGLPNDRFSAERPEGSISTLTIQRTEQRDSAMYRCASSLGSGRATDTQYFGPGTRLTVL.

This clonotype has only a few counts. The V and J genes are TRBV15 and TRBJ2-7, with D perhaps being TRBD1 or TRBD2 (5 bases each). Germline CDR1 LNHNV, CDR2 YYDKDF (reference sequence). V lost 9 bases to trimming and J lost 2 bases, with 17 bases between them. This CDR3 contains 14 residues. CDR3 nucleotides: TGTGCCACGACCGCCGGGACGGACACCTACGAGCAGTACTTC. This codes for CATTAGTDTYEQYF.

Only one count was recorded for this clonotype. This rearrangement joins TRBV28 to TRBJ1-5; possible D gene TRBD1, 5 bases. There are 15 residues in the CDR3. The V gene lost 7 bases and the J gene lost 0 bases, with 13 bases spanning the gap. Germline CDR1 MDHEN, CDR2 SYDVKM. This CDR3 reads CASTLRGSSNQPQHF. CDR3 sequence (DNA): TGTGCCAGCACTCTGCGGGGGAGTAGCAATCAGCCCCAGCATTTT.

This clonotype was picked up many times. The V call is TRBV6-5, the J call TRBJ2-2; D is unclear. The ends were cut back, 4 bases at V and 1 base at J, with 4 bases in the middle. The CDR3 loop spans 13 amino acids. Germline values: CDR1 MNHEY, CDR2 SVGAGI. The CDR3 sequence is CASSLLNTGELFF. CDR3 sequence (DNA): TGTGCCAGCAGTTTACTGAACACCGGGGAGCTGTTTTTT.

In its sample, this clonotype was seen a few times. The V gene is TRBV7-2, the J gene TRBJ1-2; D is perhaps TRBD1 (5 bases). This CDR3 has 14 amino acids. Looked up from germline, CDR1 is SGHTA and CDR2 is FQGNSA. V gave up 2 bases and J gave up 4 bases, with 11 bases separating them. The CDR3 DNA reads TGTGCCAGCAGCTTAAACCAGGGTAGCTATGGCTACACCTTC. Translating gives CASSLNQGSYGYTF.

The chain employs TRBV5-1 and TRBJ2-7; the D gene could be TRBD1 or TRBD2 (5 bases each). Per germline, CDR1 SGHRS and CDR2 YFSETQ. The CDR3 has 15 amino acids. Deletions cut 0 bases from V and 0 bases from J, with 10 bases between. The CDR3, as DNA: TGCGCCAGCAGCTTGGCGGGGCCGTTCTCCTACGAGCAGTACTTC. Its protein product is CASSLAGPFSYEQYF.

The rearrangement links TRBV28 to TRBJ2-1; D is ambiguous. The germline CDR1 and CDR2 sequences are MDHEN and SYDVKM. V was shortened by 3 bases and J by 1 base, with 7 bases between the two germline ends. There are 14 residues in the CDR3. This CDR3 reads CASSFPGSYNEQFF. CDR3 DNA: TGTGCCAGCAGTTTTCCTGGGTCCTACAATGAGCAGTTCTTC. Drawing the rest from reference TRBV28 and TRBJ2-1, the complete variable domain is DVKVTQSSRYLVKRTGEKVFLECVQDMDHENMFWYRQDPGLGLRLIYFSYDVKMKEKGDIPEGYSVSREKKERFSLILESASTNQTSMYLCASSFPGSYNEQFFGPGTRLTVL.

This clonotype occurred many times. The chain couples TRBV11-2 to TRBJ1-2, with a weak D call TRBD1 (5 bases). V was trimmed by 6 bases and J by 4 bases, leaving 12 bases between them. Per germline, CDR1 SGHAT and CDR2 FQNNGV. This CDR3 contains 13 residues. The CDR3 loop reads CASRGRDSYGYTF. CDR3 in DNA: TGTGCCAGCAGGGGACGCGACAGCTATGGCTACACCTTC.

The CDR3: CASSSPSSGPPYEQYF. As DNA, the CDR3 is TGTGCCAGCAGTTCTCCCTCTAGCGGACCACCCTACGAGCAGTACTTC. This chain uses TRBV28 with TRBJ2-7, with TRBD2 matching over 7 bases. The V gene's germline CDR1 is MDHEN and CDR2 SYDVKM. The CDR3 loop spans 16 amino acids. The ends lost 4 bases at V and 2 bases at J; junction bases unmatched: 11.